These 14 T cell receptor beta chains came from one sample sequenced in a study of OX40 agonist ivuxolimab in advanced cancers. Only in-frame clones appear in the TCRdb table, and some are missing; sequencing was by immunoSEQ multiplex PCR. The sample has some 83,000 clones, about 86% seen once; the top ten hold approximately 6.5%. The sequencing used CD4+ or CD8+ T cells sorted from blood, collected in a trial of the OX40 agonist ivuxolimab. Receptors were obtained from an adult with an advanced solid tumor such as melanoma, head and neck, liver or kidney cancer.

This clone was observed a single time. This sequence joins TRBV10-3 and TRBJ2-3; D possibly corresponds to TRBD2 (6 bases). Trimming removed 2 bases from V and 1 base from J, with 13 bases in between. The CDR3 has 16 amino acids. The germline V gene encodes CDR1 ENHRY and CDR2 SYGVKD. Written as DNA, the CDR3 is TGTGCCATCAGTGAGCCATACGCTAGCGGCACAGATACGCAGTATTTT. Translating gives CAISEPYASGTDTQYF.

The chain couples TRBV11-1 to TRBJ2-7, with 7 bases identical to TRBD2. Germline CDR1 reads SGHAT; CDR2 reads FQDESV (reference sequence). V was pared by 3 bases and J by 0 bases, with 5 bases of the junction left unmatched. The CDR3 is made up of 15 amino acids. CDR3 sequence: CASSFRAGNSYEQYF. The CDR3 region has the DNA TGTGCCAGCAGCTTTCGAGCGGGGAACTCCTACGAGCAGTACTTC.

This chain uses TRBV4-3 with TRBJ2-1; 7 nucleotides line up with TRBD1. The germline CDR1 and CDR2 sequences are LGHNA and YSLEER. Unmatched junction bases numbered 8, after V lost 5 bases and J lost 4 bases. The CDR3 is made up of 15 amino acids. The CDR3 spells CASSSILGQYNEQFF. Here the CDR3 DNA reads TGCGCCAGCAGCTCCATCTTGGGACAGTACAATGAGCAGTTCTTC.

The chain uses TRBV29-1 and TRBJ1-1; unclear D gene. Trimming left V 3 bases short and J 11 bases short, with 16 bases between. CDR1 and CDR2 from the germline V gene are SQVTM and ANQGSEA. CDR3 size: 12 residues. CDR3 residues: CSVDAGPAWAFF. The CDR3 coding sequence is TGCAGCGTTGATGCCGGGCCCGCTTGGGCTTTCTTT.

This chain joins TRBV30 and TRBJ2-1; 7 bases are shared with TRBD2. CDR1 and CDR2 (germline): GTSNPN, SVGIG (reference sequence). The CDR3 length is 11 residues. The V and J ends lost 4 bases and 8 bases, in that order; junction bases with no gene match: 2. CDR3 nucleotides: TGTGCCTGGACGGCGGGAGATGAGCAGTTCTTC. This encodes CAWTAGDEQFF.

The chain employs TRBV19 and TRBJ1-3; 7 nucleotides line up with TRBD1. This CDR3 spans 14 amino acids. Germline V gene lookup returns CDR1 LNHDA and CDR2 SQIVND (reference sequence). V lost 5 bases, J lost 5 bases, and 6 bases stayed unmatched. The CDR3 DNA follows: TGTGCCAGTAGTGGACGACAGGGAAGAAACACCATATATTTT. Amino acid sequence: CASSGRQGRNTIYF.

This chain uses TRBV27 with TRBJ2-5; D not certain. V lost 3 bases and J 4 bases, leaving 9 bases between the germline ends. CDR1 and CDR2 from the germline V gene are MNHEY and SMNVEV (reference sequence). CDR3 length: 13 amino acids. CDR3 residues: CASSFRNPETQYF. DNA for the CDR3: TGTGCCAGCAGTTTTCGCAACCCAGAGACCCAGTACTTC.

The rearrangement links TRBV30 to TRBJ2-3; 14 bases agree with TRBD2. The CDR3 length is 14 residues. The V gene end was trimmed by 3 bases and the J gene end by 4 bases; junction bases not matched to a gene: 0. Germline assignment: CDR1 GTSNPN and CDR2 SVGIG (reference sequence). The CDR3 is CAWRTSGGADTQYF. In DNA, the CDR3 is TGTGCCTGGAGGACTAGCGGGGGGGCAGATACGCAGTATTTT.

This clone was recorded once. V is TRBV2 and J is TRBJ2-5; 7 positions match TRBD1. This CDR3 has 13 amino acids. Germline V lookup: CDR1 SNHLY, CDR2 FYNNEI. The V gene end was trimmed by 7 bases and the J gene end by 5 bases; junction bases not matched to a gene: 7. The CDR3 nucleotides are TGTGCCAGCACCGGACAGGTTTTTGAGACCCAGTACTTC. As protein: CASTGQVFETQYF. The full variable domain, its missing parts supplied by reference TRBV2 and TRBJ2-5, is EPEVTQTPSHQVTQMGQEVILRCVPISNHLYFYWYRQILGQKVEFLVSFYNNEISEKSEIFDDQFSVERPDGSNFTLKIRSTKLEDSAMYFCASTGQVFETQYFGPGTRLLVL.

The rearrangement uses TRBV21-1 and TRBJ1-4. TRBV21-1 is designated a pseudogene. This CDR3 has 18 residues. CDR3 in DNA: TGTGCCAGCAGCTCGGGGGTTTTATGGCAGGAAAGGAATGAAAAACTGTTTTTT. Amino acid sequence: CASSSGVLWQERNEKLFF.

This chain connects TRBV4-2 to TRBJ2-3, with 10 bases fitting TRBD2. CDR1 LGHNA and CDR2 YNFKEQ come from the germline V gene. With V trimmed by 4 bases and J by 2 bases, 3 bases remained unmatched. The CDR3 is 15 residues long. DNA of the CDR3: TGTGCCAGCAGCCCTACTAGCGGGAACACAGATACGCAGTATTTT. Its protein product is CASSPTSGNTDTQYF.

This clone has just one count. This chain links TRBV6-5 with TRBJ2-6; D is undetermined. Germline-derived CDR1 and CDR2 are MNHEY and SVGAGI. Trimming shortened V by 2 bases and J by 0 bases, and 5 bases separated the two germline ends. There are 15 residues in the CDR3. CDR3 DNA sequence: TGTGCCAGCAGTTACGAGCTCTCTGGGGCCAACGTCCTGACTTTC. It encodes CASSYELSGANVLTF.

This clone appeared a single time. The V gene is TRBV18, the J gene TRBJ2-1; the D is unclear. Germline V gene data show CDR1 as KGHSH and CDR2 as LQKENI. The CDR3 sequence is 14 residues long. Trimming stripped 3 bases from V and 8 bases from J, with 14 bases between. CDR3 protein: CASSPSTIVDEQFF. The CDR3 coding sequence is TGTGCCAGCTCACCGTCAACGATCGTCGATGAGCAGTTCTTC.

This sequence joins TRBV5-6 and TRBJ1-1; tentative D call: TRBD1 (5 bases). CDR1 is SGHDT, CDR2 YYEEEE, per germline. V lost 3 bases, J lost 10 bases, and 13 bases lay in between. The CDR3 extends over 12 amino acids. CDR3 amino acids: CASSYGMGGAFF. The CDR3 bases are TGTGCCAGCAGCTATGGTATGGGGGGAGCTTTCTTT.